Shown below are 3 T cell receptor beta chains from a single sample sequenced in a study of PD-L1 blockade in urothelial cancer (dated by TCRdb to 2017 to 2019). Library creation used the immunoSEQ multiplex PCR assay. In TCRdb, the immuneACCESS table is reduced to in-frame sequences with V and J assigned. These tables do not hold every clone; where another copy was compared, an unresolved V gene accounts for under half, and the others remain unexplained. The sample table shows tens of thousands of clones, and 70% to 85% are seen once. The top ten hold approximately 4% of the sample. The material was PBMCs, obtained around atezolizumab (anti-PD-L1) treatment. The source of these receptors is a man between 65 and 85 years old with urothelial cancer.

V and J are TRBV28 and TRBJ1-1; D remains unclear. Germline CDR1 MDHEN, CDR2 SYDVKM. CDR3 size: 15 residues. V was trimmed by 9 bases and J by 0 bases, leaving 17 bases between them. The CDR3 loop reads CASSEFGWVNTEAFF. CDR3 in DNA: TGTGCCAGTTCCGAATTCGGGTGGGTGAACACTGAAGCTTTCTTT.

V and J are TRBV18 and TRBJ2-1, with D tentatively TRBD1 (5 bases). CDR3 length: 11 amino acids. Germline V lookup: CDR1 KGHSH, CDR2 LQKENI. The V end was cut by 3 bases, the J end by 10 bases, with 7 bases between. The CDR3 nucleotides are TGTGCCAGCTCACCGGGGCGGGAGCAGTTCTTC. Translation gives CASSPGREQFF.

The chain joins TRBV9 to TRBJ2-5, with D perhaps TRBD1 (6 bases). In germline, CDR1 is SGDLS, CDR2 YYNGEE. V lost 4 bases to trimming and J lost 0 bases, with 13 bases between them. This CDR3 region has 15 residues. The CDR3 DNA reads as TGTGCCAGCAGCCCATGGGACACCTACCAAGAGACCCAGTACTTC. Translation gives CASSPWDTYQETQYF.